This T cell receptor (beta chain) came from a study of blood T cells in healthy people across ages (dated by TCRdb to between 2014 and 2016). At the level of the whole study: In model experiments, template switching captured roughly one uniquely barcoded TCR beta cDNA molecule for every two T cells. Donors were grouped into four age groups: young (average about 15 years), middle-aged (less than 40), aged (around 62) and long-lived (about 82). Age-related changes in TCR beta repertoire diversity were measured in the study by deep sequencing normalized with unique cDNA molecular identifiers. Two additional independent replicas of 1 million unique cDNA reads from the same blood draw were analyzed for two donors (one aged 18 to 29 and one aged 80 or older). To avoid experimental bias, donors of different ages were randomly spread across the sequencing lanes.

The donors were under 40 Caucasian individuals from Russia, aged roughly 6 to 90 years, who were systemically healthy. Each donor gave about 9.8 milliliters of peripheral blood, drawn into EDTA-treated Vacutainer tubes. Ficoll-Paque density-gradient centrifugation was used to isolate PBMCs, with at least 6.5 million per sample. Total RNA was extracted from PBMCs with Trizol reagent, with at least 6 micrograms obtained per sample. The percentages of naive CD45RAhigh/CD27high T cells were determined by flow cytometry on a PBMC aliquot from every donor. On this clonotype itself: Its antigen is not yet known. Sequence at one end of the junction differs from germline and may be a read error.

Library preparation used 5' RACE. TCRdb records Illumina HiSeq 2500 as the sequencer. A second roughly 6 to 11 cycle PCR used a sample-barcoded 5' primer and a J-beta primer mix. A template-switch 5' adaptor carrying 12 random nucleotides introduced a unique molecular identifier onto each TCR beta cDNA molecule. Each sample yielded at least 3 million CDR3-containing paired-end reads. First-strand cDNA was synthesized from all RNA with the Mint cDNA synthesis kit, primed by a TRBC-specific oligonucleotide. Following uracil-DNA glycosylase treatment, all cDNA underwent a first 18-cycle PCR with the universal primers M1SS and BC2_uni_R. On the study's bioinformatics: For normalization, 1 million high-quality reads were randomly selected from each sample, with every read carrying a distinct molecular identifier. Instead of being binned into consensus sequences, reads that shared molecular identifiers were thrown out. MiTCR, set to a Q25 quality threshold and the strictest error-elimination algorithm, was used for CDR3 identification, clonotype clustering and error correction. A nonparametric unseen species model using Euler transformation provided a lower-bound estimate of total TCR beta diversity. TCRdb passed the public sequencing reads through fastp at Q25 and MiXCR, retaining productive beta sequences. Rows are combined by CDR3 protein, so each entry shows the most common genes and DNA. V and J calls and clone size were set by TCRdb, not the authors. For this sample the table gives 780,000 or so distinct CDR3 sequences, of which more than 50% were detected only once. Of the sample, around 25% falls within the top ten clones.

The CDR3 covers 17 residues, taking in both the cysteine and the phenylalanine. The sequence is cut down to CDR3 DNA, 51 bases in frame from base 1. CDR1 and CDR2 (LGHDT, YNNKEL) derive from the germline V gene (reference sequence). General study outcomes and caveats: Because donor CMV infection status was unknown, age-related changes in expanded clonotypes were potentially confounded. Observed TCR beta diversity per million T cells fell roughly linearly with age, and a significant reduction was already apparent by age approximately 40. Since profiling was done on bulk unsorted PBMCs, naive and antigen-experienced compartments could not be conclusively compared. Observed TCR beta diversity correlated strongly with the percentage of naive T cells measured by flow cytometry. The long-lived group showed more naive CD4+ T cells, fewer expanded clones and increased TCR diversity than the aged group, suggesting age selection. Estimates of total diversity based on one million sequenced T cells were considered lower bounds and underestimates.

This chain is built from TRBV3-1 and TRBJ2-7, and 7 bases in between align with TRBD2. The sequenced sample was blood. This TCR was sampled from a man in his forties or fifties in good health. The nucleotide sequence is given as TGTGCCAGCAGCCAAGACCCCGTGGGCGGGAGCTCCAACGAGCAGTACTTC. The translation is CASSQDPVGGSSNEQYF.